This T cell receptor (beta chain) originates from a study of early T cells in non-severe SARS-CoV-2 infection. For the study at large: The authors sequenced bulk RNA from unsorted whole blood, leaving chains unpaired.

This clonotype was seen more than once but under ten times. A single record per CDR3 protein comes from TCRdb applying MiXCR to the 5' RACE reads. The table lists approximately 56,000 distinct CDR3 sequences, over 9.5% of them singletons. V lost 5 bases and J 2 bases, leaving 14 bases between the germline ends. The CDR3 is 14 residues long. Germline V gene lookup returns CDR1 SGDLS and CDR2 YYNGEE. This clonotype originated in an adult who was a healthcare worker with PCR-confirmed SARS-CoV-2 infection or an uninfected control (not recorded which). This chain connects TRBV9 to TRBJ2-7; D may correspond to TRBD1 or TRBD2 (5 bases each). The sequencing input was whole blood. CDR3 residues: CASSYRDGAYEQYF. The CDR3 region has the DNA TGTGCCAGCAGTTACCGGGACGGGGCCTACGAGCAGTACTTC.